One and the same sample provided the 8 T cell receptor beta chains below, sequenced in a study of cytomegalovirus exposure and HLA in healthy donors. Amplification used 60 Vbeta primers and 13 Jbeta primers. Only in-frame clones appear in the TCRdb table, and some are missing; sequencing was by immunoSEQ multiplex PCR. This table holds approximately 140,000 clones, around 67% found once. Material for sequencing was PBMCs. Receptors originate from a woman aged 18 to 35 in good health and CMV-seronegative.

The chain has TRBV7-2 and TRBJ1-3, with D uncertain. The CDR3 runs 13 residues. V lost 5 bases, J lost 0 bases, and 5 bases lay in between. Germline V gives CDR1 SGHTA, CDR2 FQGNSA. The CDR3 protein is CASSTDSGNTIYF. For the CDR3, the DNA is TGTGCCAGCAGCACAGACTCTGGAAACACCATATATTTT.

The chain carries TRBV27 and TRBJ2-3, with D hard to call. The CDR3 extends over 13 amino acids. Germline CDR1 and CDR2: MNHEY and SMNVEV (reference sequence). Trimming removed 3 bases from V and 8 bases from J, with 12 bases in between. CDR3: CASSFDSRGTQYF. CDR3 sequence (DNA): TGTGCCAGCAGTTTCGACTCCAGAGGTACGCAGTATTTT.

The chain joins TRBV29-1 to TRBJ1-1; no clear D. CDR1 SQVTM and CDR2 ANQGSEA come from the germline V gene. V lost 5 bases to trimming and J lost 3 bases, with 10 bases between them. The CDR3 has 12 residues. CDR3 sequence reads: CSVRAEYTEAFF. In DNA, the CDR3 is TGCAGCGTTAGAGCCGAGTACACTGAAGCTTTCTTT.

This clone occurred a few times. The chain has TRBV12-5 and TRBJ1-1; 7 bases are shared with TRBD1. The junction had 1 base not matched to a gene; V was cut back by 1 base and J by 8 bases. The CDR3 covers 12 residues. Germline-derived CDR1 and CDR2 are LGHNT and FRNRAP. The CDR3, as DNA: TGTGCTAGTGGTTTGGGCAGGGGGGAAGCTTTCTTT. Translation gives CASGLGRGEAFF.

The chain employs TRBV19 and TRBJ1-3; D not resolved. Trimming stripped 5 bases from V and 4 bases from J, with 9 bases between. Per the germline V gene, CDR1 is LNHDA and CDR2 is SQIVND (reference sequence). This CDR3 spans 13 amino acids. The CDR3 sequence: CASSGPLGNTIYF. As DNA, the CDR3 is TGTGCCAGTAGTGGGCCTCTGGGAAACACCATATATTTT.

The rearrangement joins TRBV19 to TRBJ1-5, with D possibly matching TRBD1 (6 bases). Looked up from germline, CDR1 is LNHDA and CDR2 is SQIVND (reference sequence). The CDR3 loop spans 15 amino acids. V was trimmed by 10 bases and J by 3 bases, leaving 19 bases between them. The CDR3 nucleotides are TGTGCCACAGGGCAATACGGGACAACCAATCAGCCCCAGCATTTT. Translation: CATGQYGTTNQPQHF.

The CDR3 reads CASNSGTSGPYEQYV. The CDR3 region has the DNA TGTGCCAGCAACTCCGGGACTAGCGGACCCTACGAGCAGTACGTC. The gene calls are TRBV28 and TRBJ2-7, with 11 bases matching TRBD2. This CDR3 contains 15 residues. The V gene end was trimmed by 7 bases and the J gene end by 2 bases; junction bases not matched to a gene: 7. Germline V gene lookup returns CDR1 MDHEN and CDR2 SYDVKM.

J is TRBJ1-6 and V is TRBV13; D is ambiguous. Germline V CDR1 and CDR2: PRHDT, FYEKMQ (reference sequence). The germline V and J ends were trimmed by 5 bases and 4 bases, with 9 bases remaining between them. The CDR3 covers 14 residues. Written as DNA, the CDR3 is TGTGCCAGCAGCCCCACACCTTATAATTCACCCCTCCACTTT. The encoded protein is CASSPTPYNSPLHF. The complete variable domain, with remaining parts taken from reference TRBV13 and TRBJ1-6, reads AAGVIQSPRHLIKEKRETATLKCYPIPRHDTVYWYQQGPGQDPQFLISFYEKMQSDKGSIPDRFSAQQFSDYHSELNMSSLELGDSALYFCASSPTPYNSPLHFGNGTRLTVT.